These T cell receptor beta chains were read from a single sample in a study of cytomegalovirus exposure and HLA in healthy donors. Libraries were prepared by immunoSEQ multiplex PCR; TCRdb keeps only in-frame clonotypes and omits some of them. The sample has tens of thousands of clones; about 74% are singletons. Input material: PBMCs. These TCRs come from a woman younger than 45 in good health and CMV-seropositive. Both conserved end residues are trimmed from each CDR3. Fields, in order: J gene, D gene, V gene, CDR3 protein. A D gene is named only where the DNA matches it firmly.

TRBJ2-5	.	TRBV5-1	ASSLDRLQETQY
TRBJ2-7	.	TRBV30	AWGTQSYEQY
TRBJ2-3	.	TRBV19	ASSNWPYATDTQY
TRBJ1-1	TRBD1	TRBV19	ASSPRTGGDTEAF
TRBJ2-7	TRBD2	TRBV5-1	ASSLAPSGSYEQY
TRBJ1-4	.	TRBV30	ACPDIREKLF
TRBJ2-5	.	TRBV29-1	SVVEIGVQETQY
.	.	TRBV18	ASSPLFSGNPYEQY
TRBJ1-3	.	TRBV10-3	AIKREVDGNTIY
TRBJ2-2	.	TRBV13	ASSPTDRRGTGELF
TRBJ1-2	.	TRBV6-6	ASSSSGLYGYT
TRBJ1-1	.	TRBV6-1	ASSGTGGSEAF
TRBJ2-5	TRBD1	TRBV6-1	ASGRTGDQETQY
TRBJ2-7	TRBD2	TRBV7-2	AGGLAGGYEQY
TRBJ1-2	TRBD1	TRBV2	ASSESWTGRSLD
TRBJ2-7	TRBD1	TRBV2	ASTPDRYEQY
TRBJ2-3	TRBD1	TRBV28	ASSFPRGDRVRDTQY
TRBJ1-4	.	TRBV6-1	ASSPAAADNEKLF
TRBJ1-1	.	TRBV20-1	SANRNTEAF
TRBJ2-7	.	TRBV11-1	ASSYLQGRDEQY
TRBJ2-2	.	TRBV25-1	ASRGPGNTGELF
TRBJ1-1	.	TRBV11-2	ASSHTGVGTEAF
TRBJ2-6	TRBD1	TRBV14	ASSLGQYFSGANVLT
TRBJ2-5	TRBD1	TRBV9	ASSVGDRGWMETQY
TRBJ2-1	TRBD2	TRBV4-2	ASSQVRTSGANNEQF
TRBJ1-2	.	TRBV6-5	ASSRDRHFYT
TRBJ2-3	TRBD2	TRBV7-3	ASSTGGTSGMY
TRBJ1-5	.	TRBV6-6	ASSHLEQLSNQPQH
TRBJ2-7	TRBD1	TRBV5-6	ASSLVSGTGPYEQY